The 9 T cell receptor beta chains presented below share a single source sample, sequenced in a study of T cell responses to AZD1222 COVID-19 vaccine. Sequenced by immunoSEQ multiplex PCR; TCRdb stores in-frame clones only, minus some. Of about 130,000 clones in the sample, over 90% were seen once. Sequenced here: peripheral blood, sampled on day 0 of AZD1222 vaccination. The receptors originated from an adult in good health.

The V and J genes are TRBV4-3 and TRBJ1-2, with D possibly TRBD1 on 5 matching bases. The CDR3 has 14 residues. Trimming shortened V by 0 bases and J by 4 bases, and 9 bases separated the two germline ends. The V gene's germline CDR1 is LGHNA and CDR2 YSLEER. The CDR3 sequence is CASSQDSGSYGYTF. CDR3 bases: TGCGCCAGCAGCCAAGATTCAGGGAGCTATGGCTACACCTTC.

The chain has TRBV25-1 and TRBJ1-5; D remains ambiguous. CDR1 MGHDK and CDR2 SYGVNS come from the germline V gene. V was trimmed by 10 bases and J by 10 bases, leaving 17 bases between them. The CDR3 sequence is 12 residues long. The CDR3 nucleotides read TGTGCCATCCTCGACACGATACATCCCCAGCATTTT. This gives the protein CAILDTIHPQHF.

V and J are TRBV5-4 and TRBJ2-2, with a weak D call TRBD2 (6 bases). Germline V gives CDR1 SGHNT, CDR2 YYREEE (reference sequence). Trimming left V 4 bases short and J 4 bases short, with 23 bases between. The CDR3 spans 18 residues. The CDR3 sequence: CASSRDPRPGDSTGELFF. The DNA of the CDR3 is TGTGCCAGCAGCCGGGACCCCCGGCCGGGAGATAGCACCGGGGAGCTGTTTTTT.

V is TRBV13 and J is TRBJ1-1; D possibly corresponds to TRBD1 (5 bases). The V gene's germline CDR1 is PRHDT and CDR2 FYEKMQ (reference sequence). Trimming took off 6 bases at V and 1 base at J, with 15 bases between the two ends. This CDR3 is 15 amino acids long. The DNA for the CDR3 is TGTGCCAGCAGTGTCCGGGACGCAGGGAACACTGAAGCTTTCTTT. Protein product: CASSVRDAGNTEAFF.

This clone has just one count. The chain carries TRBV5-6 and TRBJ2-5; 8 positions match TRBD1. The CDR3 totals 15 residues. Germline V gene lookup returns CDR1 SGHDT and CDR2 YYEEEE. The J segment lost 6 bases and the V segment lost 0 bases, leaving 7 bases of the junction unmatched. CDR3 coding DNA: TGTGCCAGCAGCTTGGCCAGGGGGCCAGGGAAGACCCAGTACTTC. It encodes CASSLARGPGKTQYF.

This clone is a singleton in its sample. DNA of the CDR3: TGCGCCAGCAGCTCCTATGAGGACAGGGGAGTTGCTTTCTTT. Translated: CASSSYEDRGVAFF. The rearrangement joins TRBV5-1 to TRBJ1-1; 9 bases are shared with TRBD1. The CDR3 sequence is 14 residues long. The J segment lost 11 bases and the V segment lost 3 bases, leaving 11 bases of the junction unmatched. Germline loops: CDR1 SGHRS, CDR2 YFSETQ.

The chain has TRBV5-4 and TRBJ1-2; 10 bases are a match to TRBD1. This CDR3 spans 15 amino acids. The ends lost 6 bases at V and 5 bases at J; junction bases unmatched: 10. CDR1 and CDR2 from the germline V gene are SGHNT and YYREEE (reference sequence). This CDR3 reads CASTMTGGSGYGYTF. For the CDR3, the DNA is TGTGCCAGCACGATGACAGGGGGCTCGGGGTATGGCTACACCTTC.

This clone is a singleton in its sample. V and J are TRBV13 and TRBJ2-3, with 8 bases matching TRBD2. The length of the CDR3 is 14 residues. J was trimmed by 5 bases and V by 1 base; bases with no gene match: 2. Germline V CDR1 and CDR2: PRHDT, FYEKMQ (reference sequence). The CDR3 spells CASSLAGGGDTQYF. As DNA, the CDR3 is TGTGCCAGCAGCTTAGCGGGAGGGGGAGATACGCAGTATTTT.

The chain has TRBV27 and TRBJ2-2; TRBD2 agrees at 8 bases. Germline CDR1 MNHEY, CDR2 SMNVEV (reference sequence). CDR3 length equals 16 residues. Germline trimming cut 11 bases from V and 6 bases from J; bases unmatched to any gene: 17. DNA for the CDR3: TGTGCCGCCGGTACAGCCGGGACTAGATTTTCCGGGGAGCTGTTTTTT. This gives the protein CAAGTAGTRFSGELFF.